These 25 T cell receptor beta chains originate from one sample sequenced in a study of read filtering for tumor transcriptome and immune sequencing. From approximately 430 ng of RNA, a library with molecular barcoded alpha/delta and beta/gamma adaptors was made. TCRdb processed the reads anew with MiXCR; each CDR3 protein has one entry. The table has over 45,000 distinct CDR3 sequences, less than 20% seen once; the top ten hold around two fifths. The sequenced sample consisted of a population of CD138-negative cells sorted from bone marrow. Receptor source: a donor at least 40 years old with multiple myeloma.

This clonotype has at least ten counts. This chain joins TRBV7-2 and TRBJ1-2; D remains unclear. This CDR3 spans 13 amino acids. V was pared by 0 bases and J by 13 bases, with 15 bases between. Germline loops: CDR1 SGHTA, CDR2 FQGNSA. Written as DNA, the CDR3 is TGTGCCAGCAGCTTAGCGAGGCCAGCCGCCTTCACCTTC. Amino acid sequence: CASSLARPAAFTF.

This clonotype was found many times. Here the CDR3 DNA reads TGCGCCAGCAGCTTGGGGACAGGGGTATTCAGTGAAGCTTTCTTT. Amino acids: CASSLGTGVFSEAFF. This chain connects TRBV5-1 to TRBJ1-1; 9 bases align to TRBD1. In germline, CDR1 is SGHRS, CDR2 YFSETQ. The CDR3 totals 15 residues. Trimming removed 0 bases from V and 7 bases from J; junction bases left unmatched: 7.

This clonotype was seen a few times. The gene calls are TRBV6-2 or TRBV6-3 and TRBJ2-2; 12 positions match TRBD2. The CDR3 is 15 residues long. The V gene end was trimmed by 6 bases and the J gene end by 9 bases; junction bases not matched to a gene: 8. In germline, CDR1 is MNHEY, CDR2 SVGEGT. The CDR3 DNA reads as TGTGCCAGCAGCCATCTAGCGGGAGGGCCCAGGGAGCTGTTTTTT. Protein: CASSHLAGGPRELFF.

The chain has TRBV6-6 and TRBJ2-5; tentatively, D is TRBD2 (6 bases). Looked up from germline, CDR1 is MNHNY and CDR2 is SVGAGI (reference sequence). The V end was cut by 7 bases, the J end by 5 bases, with 17 bases between. The length of the CDR3 is 14 residues. This CDR3 reads CASTAGSVWETQYF. The DNA for the CDR3 is TGTGCCAGCACGGCGGGGTCGGTCTGGGAGACCCAGTACTTC.

This clonotype appeared many times. V is TRBV13 and J is TRBJ2-6, with D unclear. Trimming removed 0 bases at V and 4 bases at J, with 4 bases between. CDR1 and CDR2 (germline): PRHDT, FYEKMQ (reference sequence). The CDR3 is 14 residues long. The CDR3 protein is CASSLGSGANVLTF. The CDR3, as DNA: TGTGCCAGCAGCTTAGGTTCGGGGGCCAACGTCCTGACTTTC.

This clonotype was recorded many times. V gene TRBV2 combines with J gene TRBJ2-5; no clear D gene. In germline, CDR1 is SNHLY, CDR2 FYNNEI. Trimming cost V 6 bases and J 3 bases, with 11 bases left between them. The CDR3 sequence is 13 residues long. The CDR3 DNA reads as TGTGCCAGCAGAAAAAGGGCTAAAGAGACCCAGTACTTC. The encoded protein is CASRKRAKETQYF.

This clonotype was detected many times. The rearrangement uses TRBV6-5 and TRBJ2-3; 8 positions agree with TRBD2. CDR1 and CDR2 from the germline V gene are MNHEY and SVGAGI. This CDR3 is 16 amino acids long. The V gene end was trimmed by 5 bases and the J gene end by 0 bases; junction bases not matched to a gene: 7. The CDR3 region is CASSRGGGYSTDTQYF. The CDR3 nucleotides read TGTGCCAGCAGTCGGGGGGGCGGGTACAGCACAGATACGCAGTATTTT.

This clonotype was counted ten times or more. The DNA for the CDR3 is TGCAGCCTTCCGGGGCGAGGGCAAGAGACCCAGTACTTC. It yields the protein CSLPGRGQETQYF. The V call is TRBV29-1, the J call TRBJ2-5; either TRBD1 or TRBD2 may fit D (5 bases each). Deletions cut 8 bases from V and 2 bases from J, with 15 bases between. The CDR3 runs 13 residues. The germline V gene has CDR1 SQVTM and CDR2 ANQGSEA.

This clonotype has ten or more counts. The chain joins TRBV4-3 to TRBJ2-1, with D tentatively TRBD1 or TRBD2 (5 bases each). Trimming took off 0 bases at V and 9 bases at J, with 12 bases between the two ends. The CDR3 has 14 amino acids. Germline V lookup: CDR1 LGHNA, CDR2 YSLEER. CDR3 coding DNA: TGCGCCAGCAGCCAAGAAGGGACCAAGCCTGAGCAGTTCTTC. Its translation: CASSQEGTKPEQFF.

This clonotype occurred many times. The chain employs TRBV29-1 and TRBJ2-5; TRBD1 agrees at 7 bases. CDR1 is SQVTM, CDR2 ANQGSEA, per germline. The V gene end was trimmed by 6 bases and the J gene end by 4 bases; junction bases not matched to a gene: 8. This CDR3 is 13 amino acids long. The CDR3 DNA reads TGCAGCGTCGACAGGGTCAATGGAGAGACCCAGTACTTC. Protein product: CSVDRVNGETQYF. Complete variable domain (other parts from reference TRBV29-1 and TRBJ2-5): SAVISQKPSRDICQRGTSLTIQCQVDSQVTMMFWYRQQPGQSLTLIATANQGSEATYESGFVIDKFPISRPNLTFSTLTVSNMSPEDSSIYLCSVDRVNGETQYFGPGTRLLVL.

As regards this clonotype: A much larger clone is a single base away; this may be a read error. The rearrangement links TRBV7-4 to TRBJ1-5; a possible D gene is TRBD1 (5 bases). The CDR3 is 13 residues long. Germline loops: CDR1 SGHVT, CDR2 SQSDAQ. As DNA, the CDR3 is TGTGCCAGCAGCAGGCAGGGCAATCAGCCCCTGCATTTT. It is translated as CASSRQGNQPLHF.

This clonotype showed up many times. The chain couples TRBV5-6 to TRBJ2-1; D is tentatively TRBD1 or TRBD2 (5 bases each). The CDR3 has 13 residues. V was pared by 1 base and J by 6 bases, with 8 bases between. Germline V lookup: CDR1 SGHDT, CDR2 YYEEEE. CDR3 sequence: CASSLLGVNEQFF. The CDR3 DNA reads as TGTGCCAGCAGCTTGTTGGGGGTCAATGAGCAGTTCTTC.

This clonotype was counted at least ten times. In DNA, the CDR3 is TGTGCCAGCAGTTTCCCCGCGGGACACTATTCCTACGAGCAGTACTTC. It yields the protein CASSFPAGHYSYEQYF. The V and J genes are TRBV28 and TRBJ2-7; D assignment may be TRBD1 or TRBD2 (6 bases each). Trimming took off 3 bases at V and 1 base at J, with 16 bases between the two ends. The germline V gene encodes CDR1 MDHEN and CDR2 SYDVKM. The CDR3 is made up of 16 amino acids.

This clonotype was seen ten or more times. The chain joins TRBV20-1 to TRBJ2-3, with 8 bases lining up with TRBD2. Germline CDR1 is DFQATT and CDR2 is SNEGSKA (reference sequence). J gave up 0 bases and V 1 base, and 3 bases lay outside the gene matches. This CDR3 is built from 15 residues. In nucleotides, the CDR3 is TGCAGTGCTAGAGGGACTAGCCCTAGCACAGATACGCAGTATTTT. Its protein is CSARGTSPSTDTQYF.

This clonotype was detected many times. The CDR3 reads CASSQTPGQGARAYNEQFF. CDR3 coding DNA: TGCGCCAGCAGCCAGACACCGGGACAGGGGGCTAGGGCCTACAATGAGCAGTTCTTC. J is TRBJ2-1 and V is TRBV4-1; 12 bases agree with TRBD1. This CDR3 comprises 19 residues. V lost 3 bases and J lost 2; bases outside the gene matches: 11. Germline lookup yields CDR1 MGHRA and CDR2 YSYEKL.

Turning to this clonotype: Just one base apart from a much larger clone, this may be a read error. The chain couples TRBV15 to TRBJ2-1, with 9 bases matching TRBD2. The germline CDR1 and CDR2 sequences are LNHNV and YYDKDF (reference sequence). The CDR3 length is 17 residues. The CDR3 region is CAASTSHSGSWRNEQFF. CDR3 in DNA: TGTGCCGCCAGCACGTCCCATAGCGGGAGCTGGAGGAATGAGCAGTTCTTC.

At least ten counts were recorded for this clonotype. V and J are TRBV9 and TRBJ1-1; no clear D gene. This CDR3 is 14 amino acids long. Germline-derived CDR1 and CDR2 are SGDLS and YYNGEE. Trimming stripped 2 bases from V and 0 bases from J, with 8 bases between. CDR3 residues: CASSVEGMNTEAFF. CDR3 bases: TGTGCCAGCAGCGTTGAGGGCATGAACACTGAAGCTTTCTTT.

This clonotype was counted ten times or more. The J gene is TRBJ2-1, the V gene TRBV9; 9 nucleotides align to TRBD2. Per the germline V gene, CDR1 is SGDLS and CDR2 is YYNGEE. J lost 6 bases, V lost 4 bases, and 8 bases had no gene match. CDR3 length equals 15 residues. The CDR3 coding sequence is TGTGCCAGCAGCCCTTCCGGGACTAGCAGCAATGAGCAGTTCTTC. Translation gives CASSPSGTSSNEQFF.

This clonotype was detected only once. A much more abundant neighbour one base away suggests this may be a read error. The rearrangement uses TRBV12-3 or TRBV12-4 and TRBJ2-4; TRBD2 matches 11 bases. V gave up 5 bases and J gave up 4 bases; unmatched junction bases: 4. CDR3 length: 15 residues. This chain's CDR3 is CASSPTSGMKNIQYF. The CDR3 DNA follows: TGTGCCAGCAGTCCGACTAGCGGGATGAAAAACATTCAGTACTTC.

Here the CDR3 DNA reads TGTGCCACCAGCGACCCCGGGACTAGCGGGACCGGGGAGCTGTTTTTT. Its translation: CATSDPGTSGTGELFF. The chain has TRBV24-1 and TRBJ2-2; 12 bases are shared with TRBD2. With V trimmed by 7 bases and J by 5 bases, 7 bases remained unmatched. This CDR3 contains 16 residues. Germline CDR1 and CDR2: KGHDR and SFDVKD.

V gene TRBV5-6 combines with J gene TRBJ2-1; D may be TRBD2 (6 bases). Germline CDR1 SGHDT, CDR2 YYEEEE. V lost 5 bases and J lost 2, with 11 bases in between. The CDR3 is 14 residues long. In DNA form, the CDR3 reads TGTGCCAGCAGAGAACGGGGGACCTACAATGAGCAGTTCTTC. This sequence encodes CASRERGTYNEQFF.

This clonotype came up a few times. The genes are TRBV7-2 and TRBJ2-3, with a possible D match to TRBD2 (6 bases). The V gene's germline CDR1 is SGHTA and CDR2 FQGNSA. CDR3 length: 13 amino acids. Between the trimmed V and J ends, which lost 6 bases and 0 bases, there was a span of 7 bases. CDR3 bases: TGTGCCAGCAGGAGCGGGAGCACAGATACGCAGTATTTT. Protein product: CASRSGSTDTQYF.

There are many counts of this clonotype. The chain joins TRBV6-7 to TRBJ2-7; TRBD1 matches 8 bases. TRBV6-7 is an ORF; its function is uncertain. This CDR3 contains 14 residues. J gave up 5 bases and V 1 base, and 4 bases lay outside the gene matches. The CDR3 DNA is TGTGCCAGCAGTTACTGCGACAGGGGCGACGAGCAGTACTTC. Translated, it gives CASSYCDRGDEQYF.

This clonotype was seen at least ten times. CDR3: CASSYAVGEQFF. CDR3 sequence (DNA): TGTGCCAGCAGTTATGCGGTCGGTGAGCAGTTCTTC. J is TRBJ2-1 and V is TRBV6-2 or TRBV6-3; D ambiguous. V lost 3 bases and J lost 9, with 9 bases in between. This CDR3 comprises 12 residues. CDR1 is MNHEY, CDR2 SVGEGT, per germline.

Only a few counts were recorded for this clonotype. The chain has TRBV30 and TRBJ2-7; no reliable D call. Germline assignment: CDR1 GTSNPN and CDR2 SVGIG (reference sequence). The V end lost 2 bases, the J end lost 3 bases, and 5 bases lay between the germline ends. The CDR3 extends over 11 amino acids. CDR3 DNA sequence: TGTGCCTGGAGTAACGGCTACGAGCAGTACTTC. Translation gives CAWSNGYEQYF.